This TCR beta chain was sequenced for a study of blood T cell repertoires in COVID-19. Looking at the study overall: From the United States, Italy and Spain came samples of acute and convalescent COVID-19. Sources were T cells, B-cell-depleted T cells, or PBMCs; the material itself was cDNA or gDNA.

Germline V CDR1 and CDR2: LNHDA, SQIVND (reference sequence). J lost 2 bases, V lost 3 bases, and 12 bases had no gene match. This CDR3 is built from 17 residues. Clones were sequenced by immunoSEQ multiplex PCR, and TCRdb holds only the in-frame ones, with some missing. The table shows about 130,000 clones, with about 80% occurring only once. The sequenced sample was PBMCs or T cells enriched from blood (not recorded which). This TCR derives from a man aged 50 to 59 who had recovered from COVID-19. The V gene is TRBV19, the J gene TRBJ2-5; TRBD1 matches at 7 bases. CDR3 DNA sequence: TGTGCCAGTAGTATGAAGGGCCAGGACAGGAGACAAGAGACCCAGTACTTC. As protein: CASSMKGQDRRQETQYF.